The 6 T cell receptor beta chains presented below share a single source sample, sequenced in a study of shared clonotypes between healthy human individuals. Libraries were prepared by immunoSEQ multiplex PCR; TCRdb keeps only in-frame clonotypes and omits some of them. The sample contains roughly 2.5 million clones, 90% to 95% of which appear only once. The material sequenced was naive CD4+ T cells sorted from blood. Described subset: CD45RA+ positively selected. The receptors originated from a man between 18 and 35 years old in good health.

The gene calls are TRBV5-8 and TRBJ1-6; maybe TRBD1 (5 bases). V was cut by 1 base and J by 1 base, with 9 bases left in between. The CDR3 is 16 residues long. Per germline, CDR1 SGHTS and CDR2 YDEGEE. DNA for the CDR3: TGTGCCAGCAGCTTGCGGGGGGAATCCTATAATTCACCCCTCCACTTT. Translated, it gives CASSLRGESYNSPLHF.

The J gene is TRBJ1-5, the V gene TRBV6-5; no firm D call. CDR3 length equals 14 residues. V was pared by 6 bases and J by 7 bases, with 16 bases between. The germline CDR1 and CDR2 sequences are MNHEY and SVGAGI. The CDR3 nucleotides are TGTGCCAGCAGAAGTAGGGTCGTTTCCCAGCCCCAGCATTTT. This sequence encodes CASRSRVVSQPQHF.

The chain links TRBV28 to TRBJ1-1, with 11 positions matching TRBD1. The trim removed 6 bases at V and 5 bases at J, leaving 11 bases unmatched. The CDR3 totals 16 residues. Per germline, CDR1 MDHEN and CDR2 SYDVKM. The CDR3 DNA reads TGTGCCAGCAGAACGCCAGGACAGGGGGCAGGGACTGAAGCTTTCTTT. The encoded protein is CASRTPGQGAGTEAFF.

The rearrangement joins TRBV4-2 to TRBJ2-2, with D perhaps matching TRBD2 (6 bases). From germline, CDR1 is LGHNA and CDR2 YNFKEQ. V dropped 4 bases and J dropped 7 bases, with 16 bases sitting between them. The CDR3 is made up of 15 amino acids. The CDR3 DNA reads TGTGCCAGCAGCCCCGGATTAGCGGACCTCGGGGAGCTGTTTTTT. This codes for CASSPGLADLGELFF.

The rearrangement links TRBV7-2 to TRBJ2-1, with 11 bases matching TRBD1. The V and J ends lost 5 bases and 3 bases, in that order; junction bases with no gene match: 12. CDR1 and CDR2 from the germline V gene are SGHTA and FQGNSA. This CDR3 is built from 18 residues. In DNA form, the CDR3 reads TGTGCCAGCAGCCAGGGGACAGGGGGGACACGCATCTACAATGAGCAGTTCTTC. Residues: CASSQGTGGTRIYNEQFF.

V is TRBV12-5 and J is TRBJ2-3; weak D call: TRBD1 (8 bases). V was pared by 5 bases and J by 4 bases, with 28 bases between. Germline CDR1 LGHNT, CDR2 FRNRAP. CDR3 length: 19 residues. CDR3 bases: TGTGCTAGTGGTCCCGACAGGGGTAAACGTCTTGCGGGAGCAGATACGCAGTATTTT. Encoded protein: CASGPDRGKRLAGADTQYF.